The present TCR beta chain was sequenced within a study of blood T cell repertoires in COVID-19. Background on the study: There were acute and convalescent COVID-19 samples, and they came from the United States, Italy and Spain. PBMCs, B-cell-depleted T cells, or T cells were the source of the cDNA or gDNA that made up the material.

Individuals aged about 18 to 95 years were recruited from roughly 22 US areas. Participants' reported clinical history set cohort assignment. The repertoire was sequenced with immunoSEQ multiplex PCR; TCRdb's copy has only in-frame clones and lacks some. The data show 200,000 or so clones, about 90% seen once. Sequences were obtained from PBMCs or T cells enriched from blood (not recorded which). This TCR was recovered from a woman aged 25 to 39 who had been exposed to COVID-19.

The CDR3 bases are TGTGCCAGCAGCTTAGTATATGGGACAGGGAGAGAGACCCAGTACTTC. This sequence encodes CASSLVYGTGRETQYF. The chain uses TRBV7-8 and TRBJ2-5; 9 bases map to TRBD1. Germline CDR1 is SGHVS and CDR2 is FQNEAQ. J lost 4 bases, V lost 1 base, and 7 bases had no gene match. The CDR3 totals 16 residues.